A selection of T cell receptor beta chains follows, all from one sample in a study of graft-versus-host responses after intestinal transplantation. Assay: immunoSEQ multiplex PCR; the TCRdb copy retains only in-frame clones and omits some. The table lists around 130,000 clones, approximately 94% of them singletons, with roughly 0.17% in the top ten. Their target antigens are unknown. Here the sequenced sample was unstimulated CD4+ T cells sorted from spleen or lymph node cells, taken before intestinal transplant. Every receptor here comes from a human donor who received an intestinal transplant. Each CDR3 is given with its conserved first and last residue. D genes are given only for firm matches. Clone size, where shown, is once, few, many, or a class for clones that have expanded.

NA	TRBV6-1	TRBJ1-2	NA	CASVGGANYGYTF	TGTGCCAGTGTCGGGGGAGCTAACTATGGCTACACCTTC
NA	TRBV19	TRBJ2-2	NA	CASIPQAATGELFF	TGTGCCAGTATTCCCCAGGCAGCTACCGGGGAGCTGTTTTTT
NA	TRBV7-3	TRBJ1-1	NA	CASSLKGGDTEAFF	TGTGCCAGCAGCTTAAAGGGAGGGGATACTGAAGCTTTCTTT
TRBD1	TRBV10-1	TRBJ2-7	NA	CASSRDSSYEQYF	TGCGCCAGCAGCCGGGACAGCTCCTACGAGCAGTACTTC
TRBD1	TRBV10-2	TRBJ1-1	NA	CASSEPGGTAFF	TGCGCCAGCAGTGAACCAGGGGGCACAGCTTTCTTT
TRBD1	TRBV5-1	TRBJ1-3	NA	CASSLDGTGAGNTIYF	TGCGCCAGCAGCTTGGATGGGACAGGGGCTGGAAACACCATATATTTT
NA	TRBV5-1	TRBJ2-1	NA	CASSTLPASSYNEQFF	TGCGCCAGCAGCACGCTTCCAGCTAGCTCCTACAATGAGCAGTTCTTC
TRBD1	TRBV5-5	TRBJ1-2	NA	CASSLGQGRDYGYTF	TGTGCCAGCAGCTTGGGACAGGGGAGGGACTATGGCTACACCTTC
TRBD1	TRBV7-2	TRBJ1-2	NA	CASSFIPQGGVDGYTF	TGTGCCAGCAGCTTTATCCCCCAGGGGGGGGTAGATGGCTACACCTTC
NA	TRBV6-1	TRBJ2-1	NA	CASSGGSSSYNEQFF	TGTGCCAGCAGTGGCGGGTCAAGCTCCTACAATGAGCAGTTCTTC
NA	TRBV27	TRBJ1-6	NA	CASSPRDGAPLHF	TGTGCCAGCAGTCCCAGGGATGGTGCACCCCTCCACTTT
NA	TRBV2	TRBJ2-1	once	CASSAGPAYNEQFF	TGTGCCAGCAGTGCAGGACCCGCTTACAATGAGCAGTTCTTC
NA	TRBV5-4	TRBJ1-1	NA	CASSLTPGPTGTEAFF	TGTGCCAGCAGCTTAACCCCGGGCCCAACGGGGACTGAAGCTTTCTTT
TRBD2	TRBV10-2	TRBJ2-3	NA	CASAEAGGWADTQYF	TGCGCCAGCGCTGAAGCGGGGGGGTGGGCAGATACGCAGTATTTT
NA	TRBV6-1	TRBJ2-5	NA	CASRGAAEETQYF	TGTGCCAGCAGGGGGGCAGCAGAAGAGACCCAGTACTTC
NA	TRBV5-1	TRBJ2-2	NA	CASSLDTLNTGELFF	TGCGCCAGCAGCTTGGACACACTGAACACCGGGGAGCTGTTTTTT
NA	TRBV9	TRBJ1-2	NA	CASSVEGSNYGYTF	TGTGCCAGCAGCGTTGAGGGGTCGAACTATGGCTACACCTTC
TRBD1	TRBV7-9	TRBJ1-1	once	CASSLAGTDNAFF	TGTGCCAGCAGCTTAGCAGGGACAGATAATGCTTTCTTT
NA	TRBV6-5	TRBJ2-5	NA	CASSQGRKETQYF	TGTGCCAGCAGCCAGGGACGAAAAGAGACCCAGTACTTC
NA	TRBV30	TRBJ2-3	NA	CAWSLGGDTQYF	TGTGCCTGGAGCCTTGGGGGAGATACGCAGTATTTT
NA	TRBV4-1	TRBJ1-2	NA	CASSPRGGGYTF	TGCGCCAGCAGCCCCAGGGGTGGTGGCTACACCTTC
NA	TRBV15	TRBJ1-5	NA	CATSSRSNQPQHF	TGTGCCACCAGCTCGAGAAGCAATCAGCCCCAGCATTTT
TRBD1	TRBV4-2	TRBJ1-5	NA	CASSQPGTGIQPQHF	TGTGCCAGCAGCCAACCCGGGACAGGGATTCAGCCCCAGCATTTT
NA	TRBV30	TRBJ2-7	NA	CAYYRPPYEQYF	TGTGCCTACTATAGGCCACCGTACGAGCAGTACTTC
TRBD1	TRBV18	TRBJ1-4	NA	CASSPGQGENEKLFF	TGTGCCAGCTCACCGGGACAGGGGGAAAATGAAAAACTGTTTTTT
TRBD2	TRBV7-8	TRBJ2-7	NA	CASSLVGTSGGAEEQYF	TGTGCCAGCAGCTTAGTTGGGACTAGCGGGGGGGCGGAGGAGCAGTACTTC
TRBD1	TRBV5-4	TRBJ2-1	NA	CASSLAGGRNEQFF	TGTGCCAGCAGCTTGGCAGGGGGCAGGAATGAGCAGTTCTTC
NA	TRBV10-1	TRBJ1-2	few	CASSETKALGYTF	TGCGCCAGCAGTGAGACCAAGGCCCTCGGCTACACCTTC
NA	TRBV6-5	TRBJ2-5	NA	CASSGQQGLRETQYF	TGTGCCAGCAGTGGACAACAGGGACTCCGGGAGACCCAGTACTTC
TRBD1	TRBV4-1	TRBJ2-7	NA	CASSQITGQGPNKYF	TGCGCCAGCAGCCAGATTACGGGACAGGGGCCGAATAAGTACTTC
TRBD1	TRBV30	TRBJ1-6	NA	CAWSGDRGYAPLHF	TGTGCCTGGAGTGGGGACAGGGGTTATGCACCCCTCCACTTT
NA	TRBV5-6	TRBJ1-2	NA	CASSLEAFYGYTF	TGTGCCAGCAGCTTGGAAGCCTTCTATGGCTACACCTTC
NA	TRBV5-1	TRBJ2-5	NA	CASSLFQETQYF	TGCGCCAGCAGCTTGTTCCAAGAGACCCAGTACTTC
NA	TRBV7-8	TRBJ1-2	once	CASSLAGRVNYGYTF	TGTGCCAGCAGCTTAGCGGGCAGGGTAAACTATGGCTACACCTTC
TRBD1	TRBV5-6	TRBJ1-2	NA	CASSLVRTGIHGYTF	TGTGCCAGCAGCTTGGTAAGGACAGGGATTCATGGCTACACCTTC
NA	TRBV18	TRBJ1-6	NA	CASSPSGDRLNSPLHF	TGTGCCAGCTCACCCTCTGGTGACAGACTTAATTCACCCCTCCACTTT
TRBD1	TRBV27	TRBJ2-7	NA	CASSSRRGPYEQYF	TGTGCCAGCAGTTCCCGAAGGGGGCCGTACGAGCAGTACTTC
NA	TRBV5-1	TRBJ2-5	NA	CASRSTSWEETQYF	TGCGCCAGCAGATCTACTAGTTGGGAAGAGACCCAGTACTTC
TRBD1	TRBV18	TRBJ2-7	NA	CASSVGQYYEQYF	TGTGCCAGCTCAGTGGGACAGTACTACGAGCAGTACTTC
TRBD1	TRBV2	TRBJ1-1	NA	CASKPTGLNPKAFF	TGTGCCAGCAAGCCGACAGGGCTTAATCCAAAAGCTTTCTTT
NA	TRBV5-4	TRBJ2-3	NA	CASLRDGHTDTQYF	TGTGCCAGTCTCCGGGACGGCCACACAGATACGCAGTATTTT
TRBD2	TRBV4-2	TRBJ2-1	NA	CASSQVPIGGGAYEQFF	TGTGCCAGCAGCCAAGTCCCTATAGGCGGGGGGGCGTATGAGCAGTTCTTC
NA	TRBV12-5	TRBJ1-3	NA	CASGLGSFSGNTIYF	TGTGCTAGTGGTTTGGGGAGTTTCTCTGGAAACACCATATATTTT
TRBD2	TRBV7-2	TRBJ2-7	NA	CASSLVASGSYEQYF	TGTGCCAGCAGCTTAGTAGCTAGCGGCTCCTACGAGCAGTACTTC
NA	TRBV12-5	TRBJ1-1	NA	CASGLVPLQGLGEGEAFF	TGTGCTAGTGGTTTGGTCCCTTTACAGGGTTTGGGGGAGGGTGAAGCTTTCTTT
NA	TRBV15	TRBJ1-6	NA	CATSRDSRGGSPLHF	TGTGCCACCAGCAGAGATAGTCGGGGGGGATCACCCCTCCACTTT
NA	TRBV7-2	TRBJ1-1	NA	CASSSQPTRNTEAFF	TGTGCCAGCAGCTCCCAGCCTACACGTAACACTGAAGCTTTCTTT